Shown below are 16 T cell receptor beta chains from a single sample sequenced in a study of blood T cell repertoires in COVID-19. Clones were sequenced by immunoSEQ multiplex PCR, and TCRdb holds only the in-frame ones, with some missing. The data show over 100,000 clones, with roughly nine tenths seen just once and 3.5% to 4.5% held by the top ten. The specimen sequenced was peripheral blood. The receptors shown here come from a man aged 35 to 55 with acute or convalescent COVID-19.

V is TRBV5-1 and J is TRBJ1-1; D is undetermined. Trimming stripped 3 bases from V and 5 bases from J, with 14 bases between. The CDR3 covers 14 residues. Germline lookup yields CDR1 SGHRS and CDR2 YFSETQ. CDR3 DNA: TGCGCCAGCAGCTCCCAGGTGGGTAATACTGAAGCTTTCTTT. This codes for CASSSQVGNTEAFF.

The J gene is TRBJ1-1, the V gene TRBV3-1 (or the pseudogene TRBV3-2); D may be TRBD1 (5 bases). Trimming stripped 3 bases from V and 2 bases from J, with 10 bases between. This CDR3 region has 14 residues. Germline assignment: CDR1 LGHDT and CDR2 YNNKEL (reference sequence). In nucleotides, the CDR3 is TGTGCCAGCAGCCACCTGACAGTTAACACTGAAGCTTTCTTT. This translates into CASSHLTVNTEAFF.

The J gene is TRBJ2-6, the V gene TRBV5-6, with D perhaps matching TRBD1 (6 bases). The CDR3 has 18 amino acids. Germline V gene sequence: CDR1 SGHDT, CDR2 YYEEEE. V dropped 1 base and J dropped 0 bases, with 14 bases sitting between them. CDR3 loop: CASSLPAGAISGANVLTF. In DNA, the CDR3 is TGTGCCAGCAGCTTGCCGGCAGGGGCGATCTCTGGGGCCAACGTCCTGACTTTC.

This clone appeared once. The V and J genes are TRBV5-1 and TRBJ1-3; 9 nucleotides match TRBD1. This CDR3 region has 17 residues. Germline values: CDR1 SGHRS, CDR2 YFSETQ. After removal of 1 base from V and 4 bases from J, the junction contained 9 bases not matched to a gene. Here the CDR3 reads CASSLRGQGQTGNTIYF. CDR3 coding DNA: TGCGCCAGCAGCTTGAGGGGACAGGGACAGACCGGAAACACCATATATTTT. The complete variable domain, with remaining parts taken from reference TRBV5-1 and TRBJ1-3, reads KAGVTQTPRYLIKTRGQQVTLSCSPISGHRSVSWYQQTPGQGLQFLFEYFSETQRNKGNFPGRFSGRQFSNSRSEMNVSTLELGDSALYLCASSLRGQGQTGNTIYFGEGSWLTVV.

Details on this clone: The sample has other DNA sequences that encode this CDR3 too. V and J are TRBV7-2 and TRBJ2-5; D might be TRBD1 (6 bases). V was pared by 4 bases and J by 1 base, with 7 bases between. Germline V gives CDR1 SGHTA, CDR2 FQGNSA. This CDR3 comprises 13 residues. CDR3: CASSYRVQETQYF. In DNA, the CDR3 is TGTGCCAGCAGCTACAGGGTCCAAGAGACCCAGTACTTC.

This chain uses TRBV19 with TRBJ2-7; tentative D call: TRBD2 (5 bases). V was clipped by 2 bases and J by 3 bases, with 8 bases between them. Looked up from germline, CDR1 is LNHDA and CDR2 is SQIVND (reference sequence). The CDR3 is 13 amino acids. The CDR3 region has the DNA TGTGCCAGTAGTATAAGTGCGGGCTACGAGCAGTACTTC. Its translation: CASSISAGYEQYF.

Here the CDR3 reads CSVGTSGGSTDTQYF. CDR3 sequence (DNA): TGCAGCGTGGGGACTAGCGGGGGTAGCACAGATACGCAGTATTTT. The J gene is TRBJ2-3, the V gene TRBV29-1, with 14 nucleotides matching TRBD2. The V gene's germline CDR1 is SQVTM and CDR2 ANQGSEA. The CDR3 is 15 residues long. The J segment lost 0 bases and the V segment lost 6 bases, leaving 2 bases of the junction unmatched.

The chain carries TRBV20-1 and TRBJ2-1; 8 bases map to TRBD2. Per germline, CDR1 DFQATT and CDR2 SNEGSKA (reference sequence). The CDR3 has 11 residues. Trimming took 3 bases from V and 15 from J; bases not matched to a gene: 7. The CDR3: CSARTSARGFF. The CDR3, as DNA: TGCAGTGCTAGGACTAGCGCCCGAGGGTTCTTC.

J is TRBJ2-5 and V is TRBV19, with D uncertain. The CDR3 is made up of 13 amino acids. Trimming shortened V by 4 bases and J by 2 bases, and 8 bases separated the two germline ends. Per the germline V gene, CDR1 is LNHDA and CDR2 is SQIVND (reference sequence). Written as DNA, the CDR3 is TGTGCCAGTAGTACTGACGGGCAAGAGACCCAGTACTTC. Translating gives CASSTDGQETQYF. Filled out from reference TRBV19 and TRBJ2-5, the complete variable domain reads DGGITQSPKYLFRKEGQNVTLSCEQNLNHDAMYWYRQDPGQGLRLIYYSQIVNDFQKGDIAEGYSVSREKKESFPLTVTSAQKNPTAFYLCASSTDGQETQYFGPGTRLLVL.

The sample holds one count of this clone. The chain is built from TRBV20-1 and TRBJ2-7; TRBD2 agrees at 8 bases. Per germline, CDR1 DFQATT and CDR2 SNEGSKA (reference sequence). The CDR3 has 15 amino acids. Trimming cost V 3 bases and J 0 bases; bases outside gene matches: 7. CDR3 coding DNA: TGCAGTGCTAGTATCCGCGGGAGGTCCTCCTACGAGCAGTACTTC. This gives the protein CSASIRGRSSYEQYF.

The chain joins TRBV19 to TRBJ2-4; 8 positions match TRBD1. The CDR3 extends over 15 amino acids. CDR1 and CDR2 from the germline V gene are LNHDA and SQIVND (reference sequence). Trimming removed 5 bases from V and 3 bases from J; junction bases left unmatched: 6. The CDR3 here is CASSPRTGGKNIQYF. The DNA of the CDR3 is TGTGCCAGTAGTCCAAGAACAGGGGGCAAAAACATTCAGTACTTC. Full variable domain (outside the CDR3, taken from reference TRBV19 and TRBJ2-4): DGGITQSPKYLFRKEGQNVTLSCEQNLNHDAMYWYRQDPGQGLRLIYYSQIVNDFQKGDIAEGYSVSREKKESFPLTVTSAQKNPTAFYLCASSPRTGGKNIQYFGAGTRLSVL.

The V call is TRBV7-2, the J call TRBJ2-1; possible D gene TRBD1, 6 bases. Trimming left V 6 bases short and J 2 bases short, with 11 bases between. This CDR3 region has 14 residues. The germline CDR1 and CDR2 sequences are SGHTA and FQGNSA. For the CDR3, the DNA is TGTGCCAGCAGAACAGGGAGTCCCTACAATGAGCAGTTCTTC. Translating it yields CASRTGSPYNEQFF.

The V call is TRBV3-1 (or the pseudogene TRBV3-2), the J call TRBJ2-2, with 12 bases that match TRBD2. V dropped 8 bases and J dropped 1; count of bases not matched to a gene: 2. Germline-derived CDR1 and CDR2 are LGHDT and YNNKEL (reference sequence). The CDR3 has 15 residues. The CDR3 DNA sequence: TGTGCCAGCGAACTAGCGGGAGGGAACACCGGGGAGCTGTTTTTT. It specifies CASELAGGNTGELFF.

This rearrangement joins TRBV19 to TRBJ2-7; D gene ambiguous. Germline values: CDR1 LNHDA, CDR2 SQIVND (reference sequence). There are 15 residues in the CDR3. Trimming stripped 0 bases from V and 4 bases from J, with 13 bases between. CDR3 in amino acids: CASSIETEYPYEQYF. CDR3 nucleotides: TGTGCCAGTAGTATAGAAACGGAGTACCCATACGAGCAGTACTTC.

The gene calls are TRBV20-1 and TRBJ1-5; perhaps TRBD1 as D (5 bases). V was pared by 3 bases and J by 9 bases, with 21 bases between. There are 15 residues in the CDR3. The germline V gene encodes CDR1 DFQATT and CDR2 SNEGSKA (reference sequence). CDR3 DNA: TGCAGTGCTAGTTCCCTTAACGGCGGGGCAGGGCCCCAGCATTTT. Translation: CSASSLNGGAGPQHF.

This chain connects TRBV7-9 to TRBJ1-2; D possibly corresponds to TRBD1 (6 bases). Germline-derived CDR1 and CDR2 are SEHNR and FQNEAQ (reference sequence). The CDR3 length is 11 residues. Trimming left V 4 bases short and J 7 bases short, with 7 bases between. The chain's CDR3 is CASSSGVGYTF. CDR3 in DNA: TGTGCCAGCAGCTCAGGGGTTGGCTACACCTTC.